These 27 T cell receptor beta chains came from one sample sequenced in a study of T cells expressing NK-cell markers. TCRdb reprocessed the 5' RACE reads, with one entry per CDR3 protein and no DNA. There are 200,000 to 300,000 distinct CDR3 sequences in the sample, with around 4% held by the top ten. Sequenced sample: blood T cells: a sorted CD56 or NKG2C T cell subset, CD4+ or CD8+ T cells, or bulk PBMC T cells (not recorded which). The receptors derive from a woman between 18 and 69 years old in good health.

V gene TRBV12-3 or TRBV12-4 combines with J gene TRBJ1-2; TCRdb's assignment of TRBD1 cannot be checked, as there is no DNA. The CDR3 has 15 residues. This chain's CDR3 is CASSLARDRGYGYTF.

The chain is built from TRBV29-1 and TRBJ2-7; TCRdb indicates TRBD1, and absent DNA this call remains unverified. The CDR3 covers 13 residues. Per the germline V gene, CDR1 is SQVTM and CDR2 is ANQGSEA. The CDR3 protein is CSVDPSGQYEQYF.

The chain is built from TRBV12-3 or TRBV12-4 and TRBJ2-2; with no DNA, the TCRdb D assignment of TRBD2 cannot be verified. The CDR3 is 20 residues long. The CDR3 spells CASTAARLAGVGGNTGELFF.

V usage is TRBV7-7 and J usage is TRBJ2-5; there is no DNA to check the TCRdb D call of TRBD1. Germline assignment: CDR1 SSHAT and CDR2 FNYEAQ (reference sequence). This CDR3 is 13 amino acids long. The CDR3 is CASSWTGQETQYF.

CDR3 residues: CSARSGTYNYGYTF. The genes are TRBV20-1 and TRBJ1-2. There are 14 residues in the CDR3. Germline V gene lookup returns CDR1 DFQATT and CDR2 SNEGSKA (reference sequence).

V gene TRBV18 combines with J gene TRBJ1-2. The length of the CDR3 is 13 residues. Germline CDR1 is KGHSH and CDR2 is LQKENI. The CDR3 loop is CASSPLKDYGYTF.

The chain is built from TRBV28 and TRBJ1-5; TCRdb indicates TRBD1, and absent DNA this call remains unverified. There are 15 residues in the CDR3. The V gene's germline CDR1 is MDHEN and CDR2 SYDVKM. The CDR3 region is CASSYTGSRNQPQHF.

This sequence joins TRBV19 and TRBJ2-1; TCRdb lists TRBD2, though no DNA is available to test this call. CDR3 length equals 16 residues. Germline V CDR1 and CDR2: LNHDA, SQIVND (reference sequence). The CDR3 loop is CASSPLLAGVYNEQFF.

V gene TRBV3-1 combines with J gene TRBJ2-1. Germline CDR1 reads LGHDT; CDR2 reads YNNKEL (reference sequence). CDR3 length: 13 residues. This CDR3 is CASSQNLAGGQFF.

The V gene is TRBV14, the J gene TRBJ1-6; TCRdb's assignment of TRBD1 cannot be checked, as there is no DNA. The germline CDR1 and CDR2 sequences are SGHDN and FVKESK. CDR3 length equals 16 residues. CDR3 sequence: CASSPRRDSYNSPLHF. Together with reference TRBV14 and TRBJ1-6, the CDR3 gives the full variable domain: EAGVTQFPSHSVIEKGQTVTLRCDPISGHDNLYWYRRVMGKEIKFLLHFVKESKQDESGMPNNRFLAERTGGTYSTLKVQPAELEDSGVYFCASSPRRDSYNSPLHFGNGTRLTVT.

The chain uses TRBV6-2 or TRBV6-3 and TRBJ1-1. This CDR3 has 19 residues. The germline CDR1 and CDR2 sequences are MNHEY and SVGEGT. The CDR3 reads CASSYSRPIGSLVNTEAFF.

CDR3 in amino acids: CASSYGRLETQYF. The rearrangement joins TRBV6-2 or TRBV6-3 to TRBJ2-5. The CDR3 spans 13 residues. CDR1 MNHEY and CDR2 SVGEGT come from the germline V gene.

This sequence joins TRBV7-2 and TRBJ1-2; TCRdb indicates TRBD1, and absent DNA this call remains unverified. Germline lookup yields CDR1 SGHTA and CDR2 FQGNSA. This CDR3 is 15 amino acids long. The CDR3 protein is CASSLPGRGLSGYTF.

The chain recombines TRBV15 with TRBJ2-1; TCRdb picks TRBD2, but there is no DNA to check that call. CDR3 length: 14 residues. Germline V CDR1 and CDR2: LNHNV, YYDKDF (reference sequence). CDR3 sequence reads: CATSVGGSGHEQFF.

The rearrangement joins TRBV12-3 or TRBV12-4 to TRBJ2-3; the D call of TRBD1 rests on TCRdb alone, since no DNA is present to check it. The CDR3 length is 15 residues. The CDR3 loop is CASSHALTYTDTQYF.

The chain is built from TRBV12-3 or TRBV12-4 and TRBJ1-1. There are 15 residues in the CDR3. The CDR3: CASSIRRAGSTEAFF.

This chain links TRBV6-1 with TRBJ1-4; TCRdb picks TRBD1, but there is no DNA to check that call. Germline V CDR1 and CDR2: MNHNS, SASEGT. This CDR3 spans 15 amino acids. The chain's CDR3 is CASTPQGNANEKLFF.

The chain has TRBV5-1 and TRBJ1-4; the TCRdb D gene call, TRBD1, has no DNA to confirm it. Germline-derived CDR1 and CDR2 are SGHRS and YFSETQ. The CDR3 has 14 residues. Here the CDR3 reads CASSLGQGAEKLFF. Looking up the rest from reference TRBV5-1 and TRBJ1-4 gives the full variable domain: KAGVTQTPRYLIKTRGQQVTLSCSPISGHRSVSWYQQTPGQGLQFLFEYFSETQRNKGNFPGRFSGRQFSNSRSEMNVSTLELGDSALYLCASSLGQGAEKLFFGSGTQLSVL.

V usage is TRBV28 and J usage is TRBJ2-4; TCRdb names TRBD2, which stays unverified in the absence of DNA. Germline V CDR1 and CDR2: MDHEN, SYDVKM. The CDR3 is 19 residues long. The CDR3 sequence: CASSFPYRKVGGAKNIQYF.

The rearrangement uses TRBV12-5 and TRBJ2-1; the TCRdb D gene call, TRBD2, has no DNA to confirm it. Germline V gene data show CDR1 as LGHNT and CDR2 as FRNRAP. CDR3 length equals 16 residues. The CDR3 region is CASGLVVSGSYNEQFF. Together with reference TRBV12-5 and TRBJ2-1, the CDR3 gives the full variable domain: DARVTQTPRHKVTEMGQEVTMRCQPILGHNTVFWYRQTMMQGLELLAYFRNRAPLDDSGMPKDRFSAEMPDATLATLKIQPSEPRDSAVYFCASGLVVSGSYNEQFFGPGTRLTVL.

V gene TRBV20-1 combines with J gene TRBJ2-4; TCRdb's D call of TRBD1 is untestable without DNA. This CDR3 is 14 amino acids long. Germline CDR1 DFQATT, CDR2 SNEGSKA (reference sequence). The CDR3 spells CSAYVGAAKNIQYF.

The V call is TRBV7-2, the J call TRBJ1-2; with no DNA, the TCRdb D assignment of TRBD1 cannot be verified. This CDR3 spans 14 amino acids. Germline loops: CDR1 SGHTA, CDR2 FQGNSA. The chain's CDR3 is CASSWSRTEYGYTF.

The rearrangement joins TRBV20-1 to TRBJ2-7; TCRdb's D gene call, TRBD2, goes unchecked for lack of DNA. This CDR3 is built from 14 residues. Per germline, CDR1 DFQATT and CDR2 SNEGSKA (reference sequence). This CDR3 is CSARLADSAYEQYF.

V is TRBV11-2 and J is TRBJ1-3. Germline V gives CDR1 SGHAT, CDR2 FQNNGV. The CDR3 totals 15 residues. CDR3 sequence reads: CASSLGTSSGNTIYF.

The J gene is TRBJ2-1, the V gene TRBV6-5. Looked up from germline, CDR1 is MNHEY and CDR2 is SVGAGI. There are 11 residues in the CDR3. CDR3 loop: CASSTLGEQFF.

This sequence joins TRBV6-1 and TRBJ2-7. Germline CDR1 is MNHNS and CDR2 is SASEGT. This CDR3 spans 14 amino acids. CDR3 protein: CASSRGDATYEQYF.

The chain joins TRBV20-1 to TRBJ1-4. The CDR3 has 13 residues. The germline CDR1 and CDR2 sequences are DFQATT and SNEGSKA (reference sequence). The CDR3 region is CSAWRQGGEKLFF.